This is a list of T cell receptor beta chains from one sample in a study of read filtering for tumor transcriptome and immune sequencing. In TCRdb, the reads were re-called with MiXCR into one record per CDR3 protein. The profile shows approximately 150,000 distinct CDR3 sequences, about 13% of them singletons. Sequenced material: a population of CD138-negative cells sorted from bone marrow. These receptors were obtained from a donor at least 40 years old with multiple myeloma. Each CDR3 is given with its conserved first and last residue. D genes are given only for firm matches. For some rows the clone size is stated as once, few or many, or as a class when expanded; others skip it.

TRBV20-1,many,-,TRBJ2-1,15,TGCAGTGCTAGAGATCTTATGACACCCTCGGATGAGCAGTTCTTC,CSARDLMTPSDEQFF
TRBV5-1,many,-,TRBJ2-4,18,TGCGCCAGCAGCTTGGGATTCTCAGGGGTTGTAACCAAAAACATTCAGTACTTC,CASSLGFSGVVTKNIQYF
TRBV2,many,TRBD2,TRBJ2-1,14,TGTGCCAGCAGTGCCGCGGGAGGGCCTTATGAGCAGTTCTTC,CASSAAGGPYEQFF
TRBV7-2,many,-,TRBJ1-1,14,TGTGCCAGCAGCTTAGGGACTCTTAACACTGAAGCTTTCTTT,CASSLGTLNTEAFF
TRBV7-9,many,-,TRBJ2-5,16,TGTGCCAGCAGCCAAGATACAGGGATTTTTCGGGAGACCCAGTACTTC,CASSQDTGIFRETQYF
TRBV7-2,many,TRBD2,TRBJ2-2,14,TGTGCCAGCAGCCCGGGACTAGCGGCTGGGGAGCTGTTTTTT,CASSPGLAAGELFF
TRBV7-2,many,-,TRBJ2-3,15,TGTGCCAGCAGTCGAGGGACTCCACGATCAGATACGCAGTATTTT,CASSRGTPRSDTQYF
TRBV4-1,many,TRBD2,TRBJ2-2,16,TGCGCCAGCAGACCTAGCGGGAGTGTGAGCACCGGGGAGCTGTTTTTT,CASRPSGSVSTGELFF
TRBV19,many,-,TRBJ2-1,15,TGTGCCAGTAGTATAAGGCGGACCCAGGGCGATGAGCAGTTCTTC,CASSIRRTQGDEQFF
TRBV3-1,many,-,TRBJ2-7,14,TGTGCCAGCAGGCCGGGACTTACCGTCGGCGAGCAGTACTTC,CASRPGLTVGEQYF
TRBV5-1,-,-,TRBJ1-1,14,TGCGCCAGCAGCTTGGGGGCGACTGGACTTGAAGCTTTCTTT,CASSLGATGLEAFF
TRBV6-6,many,TRBD1,TRBJ2-6,17,TGTGCCAGCATGGACAGGGGGGCCCTCTCTGGGGCCAACGTCCTGACTTTC,CASMDRGALSGANVLTF
TRBV20-1,many,-,TRBJ1-2,12,TGCAGTGCTAGGGTGCCTCTGCTTGGCTACACCTTC,CSARVPLLGYTF
TRBV7-9,many,TRBD2,TRBJ2-1,18,TGTGCCAGCAGCTTAGTTTGGGTGTCGGGAGGGTCCTACAATGAGCAGTTCTTC,CASSLVWVSGGSYNEQFF
TRBV7-8,few,-,TRBJ1-5,14,TGTGCCAGCAGCTCCCAAAGTAGCAATCAGCCCCAGCATTTT,CASSSQSSNQPQHF
TRBV29-1,many,TRBD1,TRBJ2-6,15,TGCAGCGTTGGGACAGGTAGCTCTGGGGCCAACGTCCTGACTTTC,CSVGTGSSGANVLTF
TRBV6-2/TRBV6-3,-,TRBD1,TRBJ1-1,14,TGTGCCAGCAGTGCTCCTGACAGGGGGGCTGAAGCTTTCTTT,CASSAPDRGAEAFF
TRBV9,few,TRBD1,TRBJ1-1,15,TGTGCCAGCAGCGTAGGCGGGACAGCGACCACTGAAGCTTTCTTT,CASSVGGTATTEAFF
TRBV3-1,many,TRBD2,TRBJ2-1,16,TGTGCCAGCAGCCAAGATCTAGGGACTAGATCCCCTGAGCAGTTCTTC,CASSQDLGTRSPEQFF
TRBV5-1,many,-,TRBJ1-1,14,TGCGCCAGCAGCTTGACGGTACAGAACACTGAAGCTTTCTTT,CASSLTVQNTEAFF
TRBV5-8,many,-,TRBJ1-5,11,TGTGCCAGCAGCTTGGGCCAGCCCCAGCATTTT,CASSLGQPQHF
TRBV20-1,many,-,TRBJ2-1,14,TGCAGTGCTGAGTCTGCTAGCTCCTACAATGAGCAGTTCTTC,CSAESASSYNEQFF
TRBV7-9,many,-,TRBJ2-1,12,TGTGCCAGCCCAGGGATTGACAATGAGCAGTTCTTC,CASPGIDNEQFF
TRBV6-5,many,-,TRBJ1-1,13,TGTGCCAGCAGTAGAGTTTTGAACACTGAAGCTTTCTTT,CASSRVLNTEAFF
TRBV4-1,many,-,TRBJ1-6,15,TGCGCCAGCAGCTTCGACCAAGGGTATAATTCACCCCTCCACTTT,CASSFDQGYNSPLHF
TRBV11-2,few,TRBD2,TRBJ2-2,18,TGTGCCAGCAGCTCACTCGGACTAGCGGGAGGTTGGACCGGGGAGCTGTTTTTT,CASSSLGLAGGWTGELFF
TRBV12-3/TRBV12-4,many,TRBD1,TRBJ1-2,15,TGTGCCAGCAGTCGCGGGACAGGCCAAAACTATGGCTACACCTTC,CASSRGTGQNYGYTF
TRBV20-1,many,-,TRBJ2-1,14,TGCAGTGCTAGAGGGCCGCTAGGACTTGCTGCGCAGTTCTTC,CSARGPLGLAAQFF
TRBV20-1,many,-,TRBJ2-4,16,TGCAGTGCTAGAGATCATGACAGCCTAGCCAAAAACATTCAGTACTTC,CSARDHDSLAKNIQYF
TRBV5-1,many,TRBD1,TRBJ2-1,16,TGCGCCAGCAGCTTTCCGAGGGACAGGCGGGACAATGAGCAGTTCTTC,CASSFPRDRRDNEQFF
TRBV12-5,many,TRBD1,TRBJ1-5,15,TGTGCTAGTGGTTTGTGGGACAGGGGATATCAGCCCCAGCATTTT,CASGLWDRGYQPQHF